The rows below give T cell receptor beta chains drawn from one sample of a study of long-term antiretroviral therapy in people with HIV. Generated by immunoSEQ multiplex PCR, the TCRdb table keeps only in-frame clones and is missing some. The data contain around 40,000 clones, roughly 86% of them singletons. The sequences come from unsorted PBMCs, collected 0.1 years before starting antiretroviral therapy. The receptors here all came from a woman aged 50 to 65 with HIV. The CDR3 runs from the conserved cysteine through the conserved F or W. D genes are given only for firm matches. Clone size is not always given. Where it is, it says once, few, many or a class for expanded clones.

abundance	v_gene	d_gene	j_gene	CDR3nt	CDR3aa
-	TRBV6-4	-	TRBJ1-5	TGTGCCAGCAGCAGAGAAGAGGGTCAGCCCCAGCATTTT	CASSREEGQPQHF
-	TRBV19	-	TRBJ2-2	TGTGCCAGTAGTGCTGTCCTCGCTCGACAGAGGGAGCTGTTTTTT	CASSAVLARQRELFF
-	TRBV9	-	TRBJ2-7	TGTGCCAGCAGCGTAGCGGCAGATTCCTACGAGCAGTACTTC	CASSVAADSYEQYF
-	TRBV5-1	-	TRBJ1-1	TGCGCCAGCAGCTTGGACACGTTAACAGAAGCTTTCTTT	CASSLDTLTEAFF
-	TRBV6-5	-	TRBJ1-5	TGTGCCAGCAGAGACCGGGACGATGGCAATCAGCCCCAGCATTTT	CASRDRDDGNQPQHF
-	TRBV6-1	TRBD2	TRBJ2-2	TGTGCCGGGCGTTGGGGGGGCACCGGGGAGCTGTTTTTT	CAGRWGGTGELFF
-	TRBV19	-	TRBJ2-1	TGTGCCAGTAGTATGACCTCCAATGAGCAGTTCTTC	CASSMTSNEQFF
-	TRBV29-1	-	TRBJ1-2	TGCAGCGCCCTCAGTGCGTATAACTATGGCTACACCTTC	CSALSAYNYGYTF
once	TRBV6-5	TRBD1	TRBJ1-2	TGTGCCAGCAGGACAGACAGGGGATCTAACTATGGCTACACCTTC	CASRTDRGSNYGYTF
-	TRBV27	TRBD1	TRBJ1-2	TGTGCCAGCAGTTTTCTCGCTGACAGGGGGAACGGCTACACCTTC	CASSFLADRGNGYTF
few	TRBV7-9	-	TRBJ1-1	TGTGCCAGCAGCTTAGGAGGGAGTTTGGAAGCTTTCTTT	CASSLGGSLEAFF
-	TRBV6-1	-	TRBJ1-1	TGTGCCAGCAGTGAAGCGCAATGGGACACTGAAGCTTTCTTT	CASSEAQWDTEAFF
-	TRBV19	-	TRBJ1-1	TGTGCCAGTAGTATAGAGGATGGGGGACATTGGAACACTGAAGCTTTCTTT	CASSIEDGGHWNTEAFF
-	TRBV6-5	-	TRBJ1-1	TGTGCCAGCAGTCCCCACAGGGCATATGAAGCTTTCTTT	CASSPHRAYEAFF
once	TRBV11-2	-	TRBJ1-4	TGTGCCAGCAGCTTAAGTCAGATTAATGAAAAACTGTTTTTT	CASSLSQINEKLFF
-	TRBV28	-	TRBJ1-3	TGTGCCAGCAGTCCCGGACGAGGCTCTGGAAACACCATATATTTT	CASSPGRGSGNTIYF
-	TRBV19	-	TRBJ1-1	TGTGCCAGTAGTGCCCGCCGAGGCATAGAGAGACTAATGAACACTGAAGCTTTCTTT	CASSARRGIERLMNTEAFF
-	TRBV11-2	-	TRBJ1-1	TGTGCCAGCAGCTTAACCAACACTGAAGCTTTCTTT	CASSLTNTEAFF
-	TRBV7-2	-	TRBJ1-1	TGTGCCAGCAGTATCAGGGTCTTGAACACTGAAGCTTTCTTT	CASSIRVLNTEAFF
-	TRBV7-9	TRBD1	TRBJ1-4	TGTGCCAGCAGCCCGGACAGGGGAGAAAAACTGTTTTTT	CASSPDRGEKLFF
-	TRBV4-2	-	TRBJ1-6	TGTGCCAGCAGCCAAGATCTGACGGGGAGCTCCTATAATTCACCCCTCCACTTT	CASSQDLTGSSYNSPLHF
-	TRBV30	-	TRBJ1-1	TGTGCCTGGAAAGTTTTACTGAACACTGAAGCTTTCTTT	CAWKVLLNTEAFF
-	TRBV6-5	-	TRBJ1-5	TGTGCCAGCAGTTACTCGAGACAGCCCAATCAGCCCCAGCATTTT	CASSYSRQPNQPQHF
once	TRBV11-3	-	TRBJ2-7	TGTGCCAGCAGCCCTATGTCAGGCGAGCAGTACTTC	CASSPMSGEQYF
-	TRBV11-3	TRBD2	TRBJ2-3	TGTGCCAGCAGCTTAGGCGGACTAGCGGGGGGGCGCACAGATACGCAGTATTTT	CASSLGGLAGGRTDTQYF
few	TRBV4-3	-	TRBJ1-2	TGCGCCAGCAGCCAAGTATCCGGCTATGGCTACACCTTC	CASSQVSGYGYTF
few	TRBV6-6	-	TRBJ1-2	TGTGCCAGCAGTTCCATCAGGGGCAGTGGCTACACCTTC	CASSSIRGSGYTF
-	TRBV7-9	-	TRBJ2-3	TGTGCCAGCAGCTTCCCCGTTGGAATACCAGATACGCAGTATTTT	CASSFPVGIPDTQYF
-	TRBV4-1	-	TRBJ2-7	TGCGCCAGCAGCCAAAACTACGAGCAGTACTTC	CASSQNYEQYF
-	TRBV11-3	-	TRBJ2-7	TGTGCCAGCAGCGCTAGGGCCTTCGGCGAGCAGTACTTC	CASSARAFGEQYF
-	TRBV25-1	TRBD1	TRBJ1-4	TGTGCCAGCAGACAGGGGGCCGAAGAAAAACTGTTTTTT	CASRQGAEEKLFF
-	TRBV7-2	-	TRBJ2-7	TGTGCCAGCAGCCCGTACTCAGGAGGTAGGGTTGTCTACGAGCAGTACTTC	CASSPYSGGRVVYEQYF
-	TRBV6-5	-	TRBJ1-1	TGTGCCAGCAGTTGGGGACCAACTACGGGACAAGCTTTCTTT	CASSWGPTTGQAFF
-	TRBV4-2	TRBD1	TRBJ2-5	TGTGCCAGCAGCCAAGGAGTACAGGGGCAAGAGACCCAGTACTTC	CASSQGVQGQETQYF
-	TRBV5-1	TRBD1	TRBJ2-7	TGCGCCAGCAGCTGGAACCGGGACAGTAGCTACGAGCAGTACTTC	CASSWNRDSSYEQYF
-	TRBV7-3	-	TRBJ2-2	TGTGCCAGCAGCGTCTCTACCGGGGAGCTGTTTTTT	CASSVSTGELFF
-	TRBV11-1	-	TRBJ2-7	TGTGCCAGCCAGGGACGGTTCTCCTACGAGCAGTACTTC	CASQGRFSYEQYF
-	TRBV7-2	-	TRBJ2-2	TGTGCCGGTAGCGGTCGCACCGGGGAGCTGTTTTTT	CAGSGRTGELFF
-	TRBV5-4	TRBD2	TRBJ2-5	TGTGCCAGCAGCTCGTCCGGGACTAGCGGTTACGAGACCCAGTACTTC	CASSSSGTSGYETQYF
-	TRBV5-6	TRBD1	TRBJ2-2	TGTGCCAGCACCGGGACAGAAGTCCCCGGGGAGCTGTTTTTT	CASTGTEVPGELFF
-	TRBV7-2	-	TRBJ2-7	TGTGCCAGCAGCGCCGTACAGAGAAGCGAGCAGTACTTC	CASSAVQRSEQYF
-	TRBV2	-	TRBJ1-3	TGTGCCAGCGGCTCCTCGGGACACCTCTCTGGAAACACCATATATTTT	CASGSSGHLSGNTIYF
-	TRBV12-5	TRBD1	TRBJ1-4	TGTGCTAGTGGGCAGGGGGCAGGTGGGGAAAAACTGTTTTTT	CASGQGAGGEKLFF